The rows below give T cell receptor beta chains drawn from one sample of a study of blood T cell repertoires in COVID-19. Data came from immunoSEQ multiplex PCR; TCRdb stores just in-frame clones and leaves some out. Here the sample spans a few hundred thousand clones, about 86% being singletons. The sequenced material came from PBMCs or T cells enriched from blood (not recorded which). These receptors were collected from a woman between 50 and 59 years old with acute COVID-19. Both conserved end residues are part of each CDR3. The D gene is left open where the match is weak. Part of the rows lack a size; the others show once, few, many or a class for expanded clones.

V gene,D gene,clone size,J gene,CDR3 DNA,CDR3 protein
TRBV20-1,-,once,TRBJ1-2,TGCAGTGCTAGTCTGACAGTTACTAACTATGGCTACACCTTC,CSASLTVTNYGYTF
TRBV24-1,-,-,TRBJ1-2,TGTGCCACCAGTGATGCGGGGGAAGCTAACTATGGCTACACCTTC,CATSDAGEANYGYTF
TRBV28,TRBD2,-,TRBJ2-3,TGTGCCAGCAGTTTAGGGGCTAGCGGGAGGGATACGCAGTATTTT,CASSLGASGRDTQYF
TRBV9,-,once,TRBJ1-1,TGTGCCAGCAGCAAAGACGGGATTGAAGCTTTCTTT,CASSKDGIEAFF
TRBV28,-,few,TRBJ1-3,TGTGCCAGCAGCCCAGGCTCTGGAAACACCATATATTTT,CASSPGSGNTIYF
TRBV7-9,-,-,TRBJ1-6,TGTGCCAGCAGCTCCCCGGACAGCATCTATAATTCACCCCTCCACTTT,CASSSPDSIYNSPLHF
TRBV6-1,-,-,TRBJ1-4,TGTGCCAGCAGTGATAGGGGGTCAGGCGAAAAACTGTTTTTT,CASSDRGSGEKLFF
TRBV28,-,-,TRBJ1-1,TGTGCCAGCACGACAGCCGGGGGCGGGGGCACTGAAGCTTTCTTT,CASTTAGGGGTEAFF
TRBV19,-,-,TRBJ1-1,TGTGCCAGTAGTATCGATGCGATTTCGGCTTTCTTT,CASSIDAISAFF
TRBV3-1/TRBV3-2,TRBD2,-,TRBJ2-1,TGTGCCAGCAGCCAAGGATGGGGACTAGCGAGCTACAATGAGCAGTTCTTC,CASSQGWGLASYNEQFF
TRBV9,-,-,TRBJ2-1,TGTGCCAGCAGCATCCACTCCTACAATGAGCAGTTCTTC,CASSIHSYNEQFF